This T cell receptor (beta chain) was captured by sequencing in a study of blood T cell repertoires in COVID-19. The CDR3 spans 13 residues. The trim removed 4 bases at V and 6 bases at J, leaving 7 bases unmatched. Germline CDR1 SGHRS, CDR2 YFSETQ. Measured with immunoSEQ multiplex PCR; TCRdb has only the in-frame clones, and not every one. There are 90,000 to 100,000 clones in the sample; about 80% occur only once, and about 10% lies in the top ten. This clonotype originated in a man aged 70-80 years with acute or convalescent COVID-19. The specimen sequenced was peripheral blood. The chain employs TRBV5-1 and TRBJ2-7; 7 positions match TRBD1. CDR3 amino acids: CASSTGVGVEQYF. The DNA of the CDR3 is TGCGCCAGCAGCACAGGGGTTGGTGTCGAGCAGTACTTC.